The 30 T cell receptor beta chains below were found in one sample sequenced in a study of spatial heterogeneity in lung cancer. TCRdb reanalysed the 5' RACE reads using MiXCR and keeps one entry per CDR3 protein. The sample includes under 150,000 distinct CDR3 sequences, roughly an eighth of them seen just once. Time point: blood at routine non-recurrence follow-up after resection. Unsorted whole RNA samples from tumor, nontumor lung or frozen PBMC were sequenced. Source: PBMCs, taken at follow-up. The receptors were sampled from a male donor with early-stage non-small cell lung cancer.

This chain uses TRBV10-3 with TRBJ2-1, with TRBD1 matching over 9 bases. CDR3 length equals 13 residues. Germline CDR1 is ENHRY and CDR2 is SYGVKD. The CDR3 loop reads CGTRDRDLTEQFF. The CDR3 nucleotides read TGTGGGACCCGGGACAGGGACTTGACGGAGCAGTTCTTC.

The chain's CDR3 is CSAIRQGGAEAFF. The DNA of the CDR3 is TGCAGTGCTATTCGGCAGGGTGGCGCTGAAGCTTTCTTT. This sequence joins TRBV20-1 and TRBJ1-1; weak D call: TRBD1 (5 bases). V was shortened by 4 bases and J by 6 bases, with 15 bases between the two germline ends. The CDR3 has 13 amino acids. Germline loops: CDR1 DFQATT, CDR2 SNEGSKA (reference sequence).

The chain carries TRBV12-3 or TRBV12-4 and TRBJ2-2, with TRBD1 matching 8 bases. CDR3 size: 16 residues. V lost 3 bases and J lost 5; bases outside the gene matches: 8. The CDR3 DNA reads TGTGCCAGCAGTTTGGCCCGGGACAGGTATACCGGGGAGCTGTTTTTT. Protein sequence: CASSLARDRYTGELFF.

This clonotype was counted many times. The CDR3 region has the DNA TGTGCCAGCAAAGCTGGGAGGGCTAAGAACACTGAAGCTTTCTTT. This encodes CASKAGRAKNTEAFF. The chain joins TRBV7-9 to TRBJ1-1, with D unclear. Germline values: CDR1 SEHNR, CDR2 FQNEAQ (reference sequence). V shed 7 bases and J shed 1 base, with 16 bases lying between them. The CDR3 is 15 amino acids.

V and J are TRBV11-2 and TRBJ2-3; D call uncertain. The length of the CDR3 is 13 residues. Trimming pared 0 bases from V and 5 bases from J, leaving 6 bases between. Germline assignment: CDR1 SGHAT and CDR2 FQNNGV. CDR3 protein: CASSLDTGDTQYF. The CDR3 region has the DNA TGTGCCAGCAGCTTAGATACGGGAGATACGCAGTATTTT.

This clonotype was detected many times. The chain joins TRBV5-1 to TRBJ2-2; the D is unclear. CDR1 and CDR2 (germline): SGHRS, YFSETQ. V was shortened by 1 base and J by 1 base, with 5 bases between the two germline ends. The CDR3 extends over 14 amino acids. CDR3 nucleotides: TGCGCCAGCAGCTTGCTAGGGAACACCGGGGAGCTGTTTTTT. Translating it yields CASSLLGNTGELFF.

The sample holds many counts of this clonotype. This sequence joins TRBV7-2 and TRBJ1-5, with 7 nucleotides matching TRBD1. This CDR3 spans 14 amino acids. V shed 5 bases and J 10 bases; nucleotides not matched to a gene: 11. Germline assignment: CDR1 SGHTA and CDR2 FQGNSA. The CDR3 DNA is TGTGCCAGCAGCGTTGACAGGGCACAAAGCCCCCAGCATTTT. It yields the protein CASSVDRAQSPQHF.

This clonotype was seen ten or more times. V and J are TRBV20-1 and TRBJ2-7; a possible D gene is TRBD2 (5 bases). The CDR3 length is 14 residues. V shed 6 bases and J shed 0 bases, with 15 bases lying between them. The germline CDR1 and CDR2 sequences are DFQATT and SNEGSKA (reference sequence). DNA of the CDR3: TGCAGTGCAAGCACCCTGGACTCCTCCTACGAGCAGTACTTC. It is translated as CSASTLDSSYEQYF.

The chain is built from TRBV7-2 and TRBJ2-7; D gene unclear. V lost 1 base, J lost 3 bases, and 22 bases lay in between. The CDR3 covers 18 residues. Germline loops: CDR1 SGHTA, CDR2 FQGNSA. The CDR3 DNA reads TGTGCCAGCAGCTTAGTAACTTATGGGCAGCCAAGTTTCTACGAGCAGTACTTC. This gives the protein CASSLVTYGQPSFYEQYF.

The chain employs TRBV20-1 and TRBJ1-2, with a possible D match to TRBD1 (5 bases). Per the germline V gene, CDR1 is DFQATT and CDR2 is SNEGSKA (reference sequence). Between the trimmed V and J ends, which lost 3 bases and 2 bases, there was a span of 10 bases. This CDR3 spans 13 amino acids. The CDR3 sequence: CSASRDGNYGYTF. The DNA for the CDR3 is TGCAGTGCTAGCCGGGACGGAAACTATGGCTACACCTTC.

This clonotype was recorded a few times. The chain uses TRBV28 and TRBJ1-5; 8 nucleotides line up with TRBD1. This CDR3 has 15 amino acids. With V trimmed by 5 bases and J by 2 bases, 5 bases remained unmatched. Germline values: CDR1 MDHEN, CDR2 SYDVKM. Written as DNA, the CDR3 is TGTGCCAGCAGTGCAGGGGGCTCGGGCAATCAGCCCCAGCATTTT. Protein: CASSAGGSGNQPQHF.

This clonotype showed up just a few times. The chain recombines TRBV6-1 with TRBJ2-2; D gene uncertain. Germline V CDR1 and CDR2: MNHNS, SASEGT. Trimming took off 7 bases at V and 0 bases at J, with 6 bases between the two ends. The CDR3 is 13 amino acids. The chain's CDR3 is CASTRTNTGELFF. The CDR3 nucleotides read TGTGCCAGCACCAGGACGAACACCGGGGAGCTGTTTTTT.

In this sample, this clonotype turned up many times. The V and J genes are TRBV29-1 and TRBJ2-1; possibly TRBD1 for D (6 bases). Per the germline V gene, CDR1 is SQVTM and CDR2 is ANQGSEA. This CDR3 comprises 11 residues. V lost 4 bases and J 10 bases, leaving 11 bases between the germline ends. CDR3 residues: CSVGQVWEQFF. DNA for the CDR3: TGCAGCGTTGGACAGGTCTGGGAGCAGTTCTTC.

The CDR3 sequence is CASGPIQALYSNQPQHF. Written as DNA, the CDR3 is TGTGCCAGTGGCCCGATACAGGCCCTTTATAGCAATCAGCCCCAGCATTTT. This chain uses TRBV19 with TRBJ1-5, with D possibly TRBD1 on 5 matching bases. Trimming shortened V by 8 bases and J by 0 bases, and 20 bases separated the two germline ends. This CDR3 is 17 amino acids long. Germline V CDR1 and CDR2: LNHDA, SQIVND (reference sequence).

V gene TRBV15 combines with J gene TRBJ2-3, with a possible D match to TRBD1 (5 bases). Trimming cost V 1 base and J 0 bases, with 11 bases left between them. The CDR3 sequence is 16 residues long. Germline lookup yields CDR1 LNHNV and CDR2 YYDKDF (reference sequence). DNA for the CDR3: TGTGCCACCAGCAGAGGCAGGGCGAGTAGCACAGATACGCAGTATTTT. Its protein product is CATSRGRASSTDTQYF.

The chain is built from TRBV5-6 and TRBJ2-1; 9 nucleotides line up with TRBD1. CDR3 length: 16 residues. Unmatched junction bases numbered 5, after V lost 0 bases and J lost 4 bases. CDR1 is SGHDT, CDR2 YYEEEE, per germline. The CDR3: CASSLDRQGVYNEQFF. For the CDR3, the DNA is TGTGCCAGCAGCTTGGATCGACAGGGGGTATACAATGAGCAGTTCTTC.

This clonotype showed up many times. The V call is TRBV10-3, the J call TRBJ2-7; possibly TRBD2 for D (5 bases). There are 15 residues in the CDR3. Germline V lookup: CDR1 ENHRY, CDR2 SYGVKD. Trimming shortened V by 3 bases and J by 6 bases, and 18 bases separated the two germline ends. CDR3 nucleotides: TGTGCCATCAGTGATGCGGCTAGAGGGTTTGGCGAGCAGTACTTC. Residues: CAISDAARGFGEQYF.

This clonotype has a handful of counts. The chain joins TRBV6-6 to TRBJ2-5; D may be TRBD2 (6 bases). In germline, CDR1 is MNHNY, CDR2 SVGAGI (reference sequence). Trimming cost V 7 bases and J 2 bases, with 23 bases left between them. The CDR3 loop spans 17 amino acids. The CDR3 here is CASTPPRAAGSQETQYF. The CDR3, as DNA: TGTGCCAGCACTCCTCCCAGGGCGGCGGGGAGTCAAGAGACCCAGTACTTC.

The rearrangement links TRBV7-9 to TRBJ1-2; D is possibly TRBD1 (5 bases). The CDR3 has 12 amino acids. Germline loops: CDR1 SEHNR, CDR2 FQNEAQ (reference sequence). The V end was cut by 4 bases, the J end by 8 bases, with 11 bases between. The CDR3 DNA is TGTGCCAGCAGCTCACGGACAACAGGCTACACCTTC. Its translation is CASSSRTTGYTF.

The chain uses TRBV5-1 and TRBJ1-1, with 10 bases aligning to TRBD1. After removal of 4 bases from V and 5 bases from J, the junction contained 14 bases not matched to a gene. Germline-derived CDR1 and CDR2 are SGHRS and YFSETQ. This CDR3 is built from 17 residues. In DNA, the CDR3 is TGCGCCAGCAGCCTCCGGGACAGGGGTATCGCAAGGACTGAAGCTTTCTTT. It encodes CASSLRDRGIARTEAFF. Complete variable domain (other parts from reference TRBV5-1 and TRBJ1-1): KAGVTQTPRYLIKTRGQQVTLSCSPISGHRSVSWYQQTPGQGLQFLFEYFSETQRNKGNFPGRFSGRQFSNSRSEMNVSTLELGDSALYLCASSLRDRGIARTEAFFGQGTRLTVV.

For the CDR3, the DNA is TGTGCCAGCAGTCTACCTACCGGACAGTCCACCCTCCACTTT. Protein: CASSLPTGQSTLHF. The chain carries TRBV2 and TRBJ1-6; TRBD1 might be the D (6 bases). CDR1 SNHLY and CDR2 FYNNEI come from the germline V gene. The CDR3 is made up of 14 amino acids. V dropped 5 bases and J dropped 14 bases, with 19 bases sitting between them.

The table lists this clonotype with a few counts. The rearrangement uses TRBV24-1 and TRBJ2-7; unclear D gene. Germline V gene sequence: CDR1 KGHDR, CDR2 SFDVKD. Trimming shortened V by 0 bases and J by 2 bases, and 7 bases separated the two germline ends. The CDR3 has 14 residues. The DNA of the CDR3 is TGTGCCACCAGTGATTTGCGCAGCCCCTACGAGCAGTACTTC. This encodes CATSDLRSPYEQYF.

This chain uses TRBV5-1 with TRBJ2-3; 7 nucleotides line up with TRBD1. CDR3 size: 13 residues. With V trimmed by 4 bases and J by 4 bases, 3 bases remained unmatched. CDR1 is SGHRS, CDR2 YFSETQ, per germline. DNA of the CDR3: TGCGCCAGCAGCAGGCAGGGGGCAGATACGCAGTATTTT. It encodes CASSRQGADTQYF.

Many counts were recorded for this clonotype. The V gene is TRBV13, the J gene TRBJ2-2; the D gene is possibly TRBD2 (5 bases). CDR3 size: 18 residues. V lost 3 bases to trimming and J lost 8 bases, with 25 bases between them. Germline V CDR1 and CDR2: PRHDT, FYEKMQ (reference sequence). CDR3 bases: TGTGCCAGCAGCTTCCGGGATGCCTTAGGGATAACACCGGGGGAGCTGTTTTTT. Residues: CASSFRDALGITPGELFF.

This clonotype was seen only a few times. The chain couples TRBV28 to TRBJ2-2; D is possibly TRBD2 (5 bases). Germline CDR1 MDHEN, CDR2 SYDVKM. V was pared by 6 bases and J by 3 bases, with 8 bases between. The CDR3 is 13 residues long. This CDR3 reads CASSRGYTGELFF. In nucleotides, the CDR3 is TGTGCCAGCAGCCGAGGGTACACCGGGGAGCTGTTTTTT.

DNA of the CDR3: TGTGCCAGCAGTTACGGACAGCTGAACACTGAAGCTTTCTTT. As protein: CASSYGQLNTEAFF. This rearrangement joins TRBV6-6 to TRBJ1-1; weak D call: TRBD1 (6 bases). Trimming took 2 bases from V and 0 from J, leaving 7 bases between them. CDR3 length equals 14 residues. CDR1 is MNHNY, CDR2 SVGAGI, per germline (reference sequence).

This clonotype was detected many times. The chain couples TRBV4-2 to TRBJ2-7; D might be TRBD2 (5 bases). The ends were cut back, 0 bases at V and 4 bases at J, with 19 bases in the middle. The CDR3 has 17 amino acids. The V gene's germline CDR1 is LGHNA and CDR2 YNFKEQ. Here the CDR3 reads CASSQDLDLLSGYEQYF. CDR3 sequence (DNA): TGTGCCAGCAGCCAAGATCTAGACCTCCTCTCGGGGTACGAGCAGTACTTC.

This chain uses TRBV7-2 with TRBJ1-5, with 10 positions matching TRBD1. V dropped 1 base and J dropped 7; count of bases not matched to a gene: 4. CDR1 SGHTA and CDR2 FQGNSA come from the germline V gene. The CDR3 is made up of 15 amino acids. The CDR3 protein is CASSLGQGARQPQHF. The CDR3 region has the DNA TGTGCCAGCAGCTTAGGACAGGGGGCGAGACAGCCCCAGCATTTT.

The V call is TRBV20-1, the J call TRBJ1-5, with D unclear. The V gene lost 5 bases and the J gene lost 5 bases, with 13 bases spanning the gap. CDR3 length: 13 amino acids. Germline V CDR1 and CDR2: DFQATT, SNEGSKA (reference sequence). The CDR3 is CSAGKQYYQPQHF. The CDR3 DNA reads TGCAGTGCTGGTAAACAGTATTATCAGCCCCAGCATTTT.

The chain couples TRBV10-3 to TRBJ2-3, with 11 bases aligning to TRBD2. Germline trimming cut 9 bases from V and 1 base from J; bases unmatched to any gene: 3. The germline V gene encodes CDR1 ENHRY and CDR2 SYGVKD. CDR3 size: 14 residues. The CDR3, as DNA: TGTGCCATTCTAGCGGGGGGCCGCACAGATACGCAGTATTTT. Residues: CAILAGGRTDTQYF.